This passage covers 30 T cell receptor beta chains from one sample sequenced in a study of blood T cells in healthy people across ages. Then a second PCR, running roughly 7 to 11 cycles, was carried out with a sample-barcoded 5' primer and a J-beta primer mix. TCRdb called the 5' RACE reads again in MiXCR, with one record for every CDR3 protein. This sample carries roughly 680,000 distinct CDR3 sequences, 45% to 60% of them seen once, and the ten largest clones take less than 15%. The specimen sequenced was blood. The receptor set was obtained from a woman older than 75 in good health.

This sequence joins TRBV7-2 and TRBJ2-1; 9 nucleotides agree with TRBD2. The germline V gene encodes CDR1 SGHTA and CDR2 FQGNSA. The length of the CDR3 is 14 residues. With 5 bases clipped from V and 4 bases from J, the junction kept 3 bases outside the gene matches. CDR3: CASSETSGYNEQFF. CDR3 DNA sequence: TGTGCCAGCAGCGAGACTAGCGGATACAATGAGCAGTTCTTC. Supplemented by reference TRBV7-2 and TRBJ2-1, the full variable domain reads GAGVSQSPSNKVTEKGKDVELRCDPISGHTALYWYRQSLGQGLEFLIYFQGNSAPDKSGLPSDRFSAERTGGSVSTLTIQRTQQEDSAVYLCASSETSGYNEQFFGPGTRLTVL.

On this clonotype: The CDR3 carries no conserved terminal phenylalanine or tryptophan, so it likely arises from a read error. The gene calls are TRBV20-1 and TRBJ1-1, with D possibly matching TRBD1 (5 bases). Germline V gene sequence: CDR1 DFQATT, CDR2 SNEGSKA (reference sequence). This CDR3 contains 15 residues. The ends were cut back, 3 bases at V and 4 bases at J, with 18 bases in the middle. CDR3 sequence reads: CSASGAMAVGTEAFI. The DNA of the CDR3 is TGCAGTGCTAGTGGGGCAATGGCTGTGGGCACTGAAGCTTTCATT.

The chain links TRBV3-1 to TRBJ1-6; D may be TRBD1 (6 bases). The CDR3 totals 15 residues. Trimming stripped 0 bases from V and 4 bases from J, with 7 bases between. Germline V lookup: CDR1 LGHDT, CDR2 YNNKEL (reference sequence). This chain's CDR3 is CASSQEGQYNSPLHF. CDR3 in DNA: TGTGCCAGCAGCCAAGAGGGACAATATAATTCACCCCTCCACTTT.

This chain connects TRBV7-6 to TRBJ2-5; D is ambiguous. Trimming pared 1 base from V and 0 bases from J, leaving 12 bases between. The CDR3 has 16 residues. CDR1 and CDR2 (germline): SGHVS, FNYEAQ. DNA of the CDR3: TGTGCCAGCAGCTTAGGAGGTGGCAGTAACCAAGAGACCCAGTACTTC. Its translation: CASSLGGGSNQETQYF.

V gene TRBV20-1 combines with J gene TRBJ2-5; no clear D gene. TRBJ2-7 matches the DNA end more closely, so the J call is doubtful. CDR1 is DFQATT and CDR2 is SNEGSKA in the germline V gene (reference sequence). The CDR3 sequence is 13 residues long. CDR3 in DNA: TGCAGTGCTAGAGACGTGACTGGGTACGAGCAGTACTTC. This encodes CSARDVTGYEQYF.

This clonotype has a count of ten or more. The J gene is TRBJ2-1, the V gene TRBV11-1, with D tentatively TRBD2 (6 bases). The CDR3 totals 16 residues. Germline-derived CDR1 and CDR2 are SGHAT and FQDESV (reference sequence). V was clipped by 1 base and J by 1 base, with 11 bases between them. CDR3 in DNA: TGTGCCAGCAGCTTAGTCATCGGGGGTTCCTACAATGAGCAGTTCTTC. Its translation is CASSLVIGGSYNEQFF.

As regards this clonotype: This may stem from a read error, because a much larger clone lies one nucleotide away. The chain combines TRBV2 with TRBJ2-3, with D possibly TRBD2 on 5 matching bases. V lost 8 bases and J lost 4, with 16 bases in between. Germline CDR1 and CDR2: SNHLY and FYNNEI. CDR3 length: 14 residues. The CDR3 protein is CASSSGPSSDTQYF. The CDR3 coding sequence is TGTGCCAGCTCCAGCGGCCCTAGCTCAGATACGCAGTATTTT.

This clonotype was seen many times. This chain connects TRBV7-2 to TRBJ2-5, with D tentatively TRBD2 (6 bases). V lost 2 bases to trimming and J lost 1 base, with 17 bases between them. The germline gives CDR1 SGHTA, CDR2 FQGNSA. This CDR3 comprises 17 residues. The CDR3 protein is CASSLTPAGTFQETQYF. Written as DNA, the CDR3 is TGTGCCAGCAGCTTAACCCCCGCCGGGACTTTCCAAGAGACCCAGTACTTC.

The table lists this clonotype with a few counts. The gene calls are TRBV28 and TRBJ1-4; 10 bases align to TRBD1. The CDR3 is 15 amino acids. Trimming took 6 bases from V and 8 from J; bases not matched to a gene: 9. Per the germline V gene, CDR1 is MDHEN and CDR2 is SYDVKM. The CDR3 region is CASRSAGTGEEKLFF. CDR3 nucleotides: TGTGCCAGCAGGTCCGCCGGGACAGGGGAAGAAAAACTGTTTTTT.

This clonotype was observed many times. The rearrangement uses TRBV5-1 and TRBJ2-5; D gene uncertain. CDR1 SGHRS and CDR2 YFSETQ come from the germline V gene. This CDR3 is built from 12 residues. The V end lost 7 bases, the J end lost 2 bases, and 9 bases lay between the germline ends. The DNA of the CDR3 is TGCGCCAGCTCCCCAAAACAAGAGACCCAGTACTTC. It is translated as CASSPKQETQYF.

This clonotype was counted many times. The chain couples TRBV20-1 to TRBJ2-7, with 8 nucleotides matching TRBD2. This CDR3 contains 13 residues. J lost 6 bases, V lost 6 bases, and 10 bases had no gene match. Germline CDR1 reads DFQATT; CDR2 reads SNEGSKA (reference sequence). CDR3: CSAYSGTVGEQYF. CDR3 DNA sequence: TGCAGTGCCTATAGCGGGACTGTCGGCGAGCAGTACTTC.

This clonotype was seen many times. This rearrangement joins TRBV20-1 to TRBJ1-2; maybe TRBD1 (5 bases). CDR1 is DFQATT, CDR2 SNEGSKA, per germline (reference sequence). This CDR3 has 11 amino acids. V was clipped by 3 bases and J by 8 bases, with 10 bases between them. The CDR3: CSARAGMGYTF. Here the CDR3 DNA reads TGCAGTGCTAGGGCAGGGATGGGCTACACCTTC.

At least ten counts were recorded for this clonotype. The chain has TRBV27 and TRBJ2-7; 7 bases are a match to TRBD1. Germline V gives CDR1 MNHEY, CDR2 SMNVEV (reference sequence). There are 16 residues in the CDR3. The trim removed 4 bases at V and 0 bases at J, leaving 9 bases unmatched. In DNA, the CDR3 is TGTGCCAGCAGTTACGACAGGGCCCCCCGCTCCTACGAGCAGTACTTC. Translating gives CASSYDRAPRSYEQYF.

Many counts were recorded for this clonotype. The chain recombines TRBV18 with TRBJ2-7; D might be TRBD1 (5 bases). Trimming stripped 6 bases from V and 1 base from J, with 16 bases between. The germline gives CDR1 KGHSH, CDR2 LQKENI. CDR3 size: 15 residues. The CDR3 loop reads CASSTSPTGSYEQYF. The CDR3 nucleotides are TGTGCCAGCTCCACCAGCCCCACAGGTTCCTACGAGCAGTACTTC.

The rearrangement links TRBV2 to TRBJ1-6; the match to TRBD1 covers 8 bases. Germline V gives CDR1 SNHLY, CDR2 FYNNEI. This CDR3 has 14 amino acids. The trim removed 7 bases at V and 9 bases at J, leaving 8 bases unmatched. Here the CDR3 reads CASIPGQEVSPLHF. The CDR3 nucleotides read TGTGCCAGCATCCCGGGACAGGAGGTTTCACCCCTCCACTTT.

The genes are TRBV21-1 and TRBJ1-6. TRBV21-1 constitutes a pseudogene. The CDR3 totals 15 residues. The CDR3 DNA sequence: TGTGCCAGCAGCAAGGCACTCTCGGATAATTCACCCCTCCACTTT. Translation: CASSKALSDNSPLHF.

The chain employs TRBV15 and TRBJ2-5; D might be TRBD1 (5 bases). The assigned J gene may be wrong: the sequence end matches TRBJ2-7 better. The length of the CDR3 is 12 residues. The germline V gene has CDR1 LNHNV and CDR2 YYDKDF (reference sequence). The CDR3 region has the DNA TGTGCCACCAGCCCCCAGGGCCGCGAGCAGTACTTC. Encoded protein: CATSPQGREQYF.

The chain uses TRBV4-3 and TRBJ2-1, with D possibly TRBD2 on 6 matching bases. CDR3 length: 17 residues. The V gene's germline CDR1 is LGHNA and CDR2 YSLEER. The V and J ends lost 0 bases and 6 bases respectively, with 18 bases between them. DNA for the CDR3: TGCGCCAGCAGCCAAGATCTTGCGGGGAACCCTACCAATGAGCAGTTCTTC. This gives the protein CASSQDLAGNPTNEQFF.

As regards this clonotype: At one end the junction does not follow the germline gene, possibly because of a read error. The CDR3 region is CASSLFFLAGSADTQYF. The CDR3, as DNA: TGTGCCAGCAGTTTATTTTTTTTGGCGGGAAGCGCAGATACGCAATATTTT. J is TRBJ2-3 and V is TRBV12-3 or TRBV12-4; TRBD2 is a possible D gene (6 bases). The CDR3 has 17 amino acids.

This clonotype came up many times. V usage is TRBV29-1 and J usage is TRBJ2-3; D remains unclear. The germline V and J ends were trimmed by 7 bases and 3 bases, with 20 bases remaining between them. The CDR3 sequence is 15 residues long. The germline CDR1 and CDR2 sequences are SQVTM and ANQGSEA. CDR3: CSARLRPERTDTQYF. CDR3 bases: TGCAGCGCCAGATTGCGGCCTGAGAGAACAGATACGCAGTATTTT.

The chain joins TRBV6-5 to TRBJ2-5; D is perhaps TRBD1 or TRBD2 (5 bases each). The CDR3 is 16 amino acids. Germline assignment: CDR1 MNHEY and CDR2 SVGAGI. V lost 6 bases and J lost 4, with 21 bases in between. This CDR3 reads CASSRTEGMVGETQYF. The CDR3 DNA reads TGTGCCAGCAGCCGAACCGAGGGGATGGTAGGAGAGACCCAGTACTTC.

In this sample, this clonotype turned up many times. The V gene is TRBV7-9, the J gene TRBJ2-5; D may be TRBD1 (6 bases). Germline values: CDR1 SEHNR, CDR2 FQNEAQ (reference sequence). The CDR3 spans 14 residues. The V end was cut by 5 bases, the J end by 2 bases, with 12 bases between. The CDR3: CASSTWTVQETQYF. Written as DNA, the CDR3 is TGTGCCAGCAGCACCTGGACAGTACAAGAGACCCAGTACTTC.

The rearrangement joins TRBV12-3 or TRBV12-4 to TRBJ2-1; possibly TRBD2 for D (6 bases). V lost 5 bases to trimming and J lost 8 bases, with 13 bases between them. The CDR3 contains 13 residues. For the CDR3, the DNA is TGTGCCAGCAGTAGAGCAAGGGAGGATGAGCAGTTCTTC. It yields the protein CASSRAREDEQFF.

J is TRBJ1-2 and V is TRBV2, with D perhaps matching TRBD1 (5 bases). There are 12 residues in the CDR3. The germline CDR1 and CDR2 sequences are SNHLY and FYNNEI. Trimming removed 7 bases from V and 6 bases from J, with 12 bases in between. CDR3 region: CASIGGQDGYTF. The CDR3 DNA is TGTGCCAGCATCGGGGGTCAAGATGGCTACACCTTC.

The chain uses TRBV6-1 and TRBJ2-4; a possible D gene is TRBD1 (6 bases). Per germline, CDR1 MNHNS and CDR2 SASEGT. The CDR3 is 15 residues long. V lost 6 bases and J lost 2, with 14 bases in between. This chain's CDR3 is CASRPRGSTKNIQYF. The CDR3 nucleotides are TGTGCCAGCAGGCCCAGGGGTTCAACCAAAAACATTCAGTACTTC.

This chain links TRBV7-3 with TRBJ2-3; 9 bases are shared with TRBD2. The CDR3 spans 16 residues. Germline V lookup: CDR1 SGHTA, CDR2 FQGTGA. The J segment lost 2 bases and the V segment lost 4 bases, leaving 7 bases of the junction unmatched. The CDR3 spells CASSSVERGATDTQYF. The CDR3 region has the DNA TGTGCCAGCAGCTCGGTAGAGCGGGGGGCCACAGATACGCAGTATTTT.

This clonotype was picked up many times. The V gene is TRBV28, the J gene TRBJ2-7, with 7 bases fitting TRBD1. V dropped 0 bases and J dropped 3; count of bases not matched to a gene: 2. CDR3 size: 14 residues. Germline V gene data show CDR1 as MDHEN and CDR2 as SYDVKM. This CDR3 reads CASSLWTGYYEQYF. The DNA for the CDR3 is TGTGCCAGCAGTTTATGGACAGGGTACTACGAGCAGTACTTC.

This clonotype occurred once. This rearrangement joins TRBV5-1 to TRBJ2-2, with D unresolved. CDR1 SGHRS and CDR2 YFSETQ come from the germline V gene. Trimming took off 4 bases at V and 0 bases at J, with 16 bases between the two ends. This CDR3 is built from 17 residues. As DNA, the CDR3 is TGCGCCAGCAGCCCCCCGAAGCCCCCTTCGAACACCGGGGAGCTGTTTTTT. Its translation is CASSPPKPPSNTGELFF. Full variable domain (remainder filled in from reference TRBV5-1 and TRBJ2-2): KAGVTQTPRYLIKTRGQQVTLSCSPISGHRSVSWYQQTPGQGLQFLFEYFSETQRNKGNFPGRFSGRQFSNSRSEMNVSTLELGDSALYLCASSPPKPPSNTGELFFGEGSRLTVL.

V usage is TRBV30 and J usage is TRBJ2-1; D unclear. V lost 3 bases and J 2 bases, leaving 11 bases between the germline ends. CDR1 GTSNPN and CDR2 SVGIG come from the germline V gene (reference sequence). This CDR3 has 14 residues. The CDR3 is CAWRPPGPYNEQFF. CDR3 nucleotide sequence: TGTGCCTGGAGACCTCCGGGCCCCTACAATGAGCAGTTCTTC.

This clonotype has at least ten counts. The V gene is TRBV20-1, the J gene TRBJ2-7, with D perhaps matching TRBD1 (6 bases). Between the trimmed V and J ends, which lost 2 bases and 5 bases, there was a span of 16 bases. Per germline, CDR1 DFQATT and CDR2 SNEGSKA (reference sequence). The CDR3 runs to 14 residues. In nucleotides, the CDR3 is TGCAGTGCTAGAAAAGACAGGAATCAACACGAGCAGTACTTC. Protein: CSARKDRNQHEQYF.